The 8 T cell receptor beta chains below all came from one sample that was sequenced in a study of T cells in Graves' hyperthyroidism and ophthalmopathy. Amplification of TCR beta CDR3 regions used RNA as the template. The primer set for the first-round RT-PCR of the TCR CDR3 was HTBI. MiXCR, run by TCRdb on the multiplex PCR reads, gives a single entry per CDR3 protein. Among about 360,000 distinct CDR3 sequences listed, roughly an eighth were seen once. What was sequenced was blood. The receptors were gathered from a young woman with Graves' hyperthyroidism.

This clonotype was found many times. The chain joins TRBV18 to TRBJ1-6; no definite D call. There are 12 residues in the CDR3. Trimming removed 10 bases at V and 7 bases at J, with 11 bases between. Germline V gives CDR1 KGHSH, CDR2 LQKENI. The CDR3 reads CATGGYNSPLHF. CDR3 coding DNA: TGTGCCACAGGAGGGTACAATTCACCCCTCCACTTT.

The table lists this clonotype with many counts. CDR3 DNA: TGTGCCAGCAGTCCCACAGGGGCGGCGGCAGATACGCAGTATTTT. This translates into CASSPTGAAADTQYF. The chain combines TRBV12-3 or TRBV12-4 with TRBJ2-3; 7 nucleotides match TRBD1. The CDR3 is 15 amino acids. J gave up 4 bases and V 5 bases, and 9 bases lay outside the gene matches.

This clonotype was detected many times. The chain links TRBV14 to TRBJ2-1, with D possibly matching TRBD1 (6 bases). V dropped 0 bases and J dropped 3 bases, with 12 bases sitting between them. Germline V gene data show CDR1 as SGHDN and CDR2 as FVKESK. The length of the CDR3 is 16 residues. The CDR3 bases are TGTGCCAGCAGCCAAGACCGGACAGCTGACTACAATGAGCAGTTCTTC. It specifies CASSQDRTADYNEQFF.

This clonotype was observed many times. This rearrangement joins TRBV3-1 to TRBJ2-1, with 13 nucleotides matching TRBD2. The CDR3 is made up of 16 amino acids. After removal of 2 bases from V and 4 bases from J, the junction contained 2 bases not matched to a gene. Germline V gene lookup returns CDR1 LGHDT and CDR2 YNNKEL (reference sequence). The CDR3 nucleotides are TGTGCCAGCAGCCAAATGGGACTAGCGGGGTACAATGAGCAGTTCTTC. The encoded protein is CASSQMGLAGYNEQFF.

This clonotype was observed many times. J is TRBJ1-1 and V is TRBV12-3 or TRBV12-4; D remains ambiguous. Between the trimmed V and J ends, which lost 7 bases and 11 bases, there was a span of 11 bases. The length of the CDR3 is 10 residues. Written as DNA, the CDR3 is TGTGCCAGCATGGACGTAAAGGCTTTCTTT. Protein sequence: CASMDVKAFF.

The chain joins TRBV12-3 or TRBV12-4 to TRBJ2-3, with a weak D call TRBD1 (5 bases). The V and J ends lost 3 bases and 4 bases respectively, with 17 bases between them. This CDR3 has 16 residues. In DNA, the CDR3 is TGTGCCAGCAGTTTCAGGGCGACCAACATCGCAGATACGCAGTATTTT. Its translation: CASSFRATNIADTQYF.

This clonotype has a count of ten or more. This chain uses TRBV7-2 with TRBJ2-7, with 9 bases that match TRBD2. The CDR3 has 17 residues. Germline V CDR1 and CDR2: SGHTA, FQGNSA. The V and J ends lost 2 bases and 2 bases, in that order; junction bases with no gene match: 10. The CDR3 loop is CASSLIGGAGGPYEQYF. CDR3 DNA sequence: TGTGCCAGCAGCTTAATCGGAGGGGCGGGAGGGCCCTACGAGCAGTACTTC. Drawing the rest from reference TRBV7-2 and TRBJ2-7, the complete variable domain is GAGVSQSPSNKVTEKGKDVELRCDPISGHTALYWYRQSLGQGLEFLIYFQGNSAPDKSGLPSDRFSAERTGGSVSTLTIQRTQQEDSAVYLCASSLIGGAGGPYEQYFGPGTRLTVT.

V usage is TRBV19 and J usage is TRBJ1-1, with no clear D. V dropped 9 bases and J dropped 4 bases, with 12 bases sitting between them. The germline V gene encodes CDR1 LNHDA and CDR2 SQIVND (reference sequence). The CDR3 is 12 amino acids. The CDR3 coding sequence is TGTGCCAGCCGAGATAGAAGCACTGAAGCTTTCTTT. Translated, it gives CASRDRSTEAFF. Complete variable domain (other parts from reference TRBV19 and TRBJ1-1): DGGITQSPKYLFRKEGQNVTLSCEQNLNHDAMYWYRQDPGQGLRLIYYSQIVNDFQKGDIAEGYSVSREKKESFPLTVTSAQKNPTAFYLCASRDRSTEAFFGQGTRLTVV.